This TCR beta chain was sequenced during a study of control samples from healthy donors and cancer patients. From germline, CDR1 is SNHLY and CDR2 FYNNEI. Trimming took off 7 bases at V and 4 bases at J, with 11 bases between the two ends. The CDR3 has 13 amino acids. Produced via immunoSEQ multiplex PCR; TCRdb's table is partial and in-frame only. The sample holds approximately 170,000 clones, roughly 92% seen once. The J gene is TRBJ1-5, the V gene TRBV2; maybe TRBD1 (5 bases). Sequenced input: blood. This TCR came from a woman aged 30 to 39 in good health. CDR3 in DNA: TGTGCCAGCAACCGGGACGGTAATCAGCCCCAGCATTTT. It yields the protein CASNRDGNQPQHF.